What follows describes a single TCR beta chain. Its antigen remains unidentified. This entry is derived from a study of CD8+ T cells in alopecia areata. Study-level background: Those treated were given oral tofacitinib at 5 to 10 mg twice daily. Patients in the study were on tofacitinib for 6 to 18 months, then off it for 6 months. Study-wide results and limits: Lesional scalp, especially alopecia totalis/universalis, showed higher clonality than normal scalp. It was less clear whether patients shared TCRs than it was in mice, possibly because of HLA.

With 2 bases clipped from V and 7 bases from J, the junction kept 10 bases outside the gene matches. Looked up from germline, CDR1 is SEHNR and CDR2 is FQNEAQ (reference sequence). CDR3 length: 16 residues. Extracted from the samples, RNA was reverse transcribed into cDNA to serve as the sequencing template. Sequencing was performed with immunoSEQ multiplex PCR; in TCRdb, only in-frame clones are kept and a portion is missing. The repertoire holds around 100,000 clones, with roughly two fifths as singletons. This sequence joins TRBV7-9 and TRBJ2-3; TRBD2 agrees at 9 bases. The clonotype comes from a human donor with alopecia areata. Sequencing used CD4+ T cells sorted from blood. DNA of the CDR3: TGTGCCAGCAGCTTAACGGTTGCGGGGGGGCATAATACGCAGTATTTT. Its protein product is CASSLTVAGGHNTQYF.